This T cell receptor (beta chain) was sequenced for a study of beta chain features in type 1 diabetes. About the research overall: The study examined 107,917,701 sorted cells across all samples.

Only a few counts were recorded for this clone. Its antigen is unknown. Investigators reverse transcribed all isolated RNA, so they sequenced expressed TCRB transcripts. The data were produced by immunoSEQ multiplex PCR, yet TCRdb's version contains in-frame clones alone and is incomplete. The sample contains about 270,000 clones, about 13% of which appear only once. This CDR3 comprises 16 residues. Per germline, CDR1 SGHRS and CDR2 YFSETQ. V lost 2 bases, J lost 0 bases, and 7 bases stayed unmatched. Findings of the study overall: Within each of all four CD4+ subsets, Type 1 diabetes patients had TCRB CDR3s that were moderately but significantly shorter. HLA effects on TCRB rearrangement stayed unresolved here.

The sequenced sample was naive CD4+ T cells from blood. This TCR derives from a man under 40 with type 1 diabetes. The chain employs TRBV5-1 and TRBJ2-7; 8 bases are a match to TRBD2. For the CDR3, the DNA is TGCGCCAGCAGCTTCGGGCTAGCGGGCCTCTCCTACGAGCAGTACTTC. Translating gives CASSFGLAGLSYEQYF.